Listed below are T cell receptor beta chains from one sample, sequenced in a study of shared clonotypes between healthy human individuals. Measured with immunoSEQ multiplex PCR; TCRdb has only the in-frame clones, and not every one. The sample shows some 630,000 clones, about two thirds of them seen only once. Input material: memory CD4+ T cells sorted from blood. The source of these receptors is a woman younger than 45 in good health. Both conserved end residues are part of each CDR3. The order of the fields is CDR3 protein, CDR3 DNA, J gene, clone size, D gene, V gene. D genes are given only for firm matches. The size entry is marked missing in some rows and otherwise reads once, few, many or a size class.

CASSDPDRSNEKLFF | TGTGCCAGCAGTGACCCGGACAGGTCAAATGAAAAACTGTTTTTT | TRBJ1-4 | - | TRBD1 | TRBV6-1
CASSSKVLGHPKLFF | TGTGCCAGCAGCTCCAAGGTCCTAGGTCATCCAAAACTGTTTTTT | TRBJ1-4 | - | - | TRBV7-9
CASRPLGTTYEQYF | TGTGCCAGCAGACCCTTGGGAACCACCTACGAGCAGTACTTC | TRBJ2-7 | - | - | TRBV6-5
CASSSSGRGLDEQFF | TGTGCCAGCAGCTCGAGCGGGAGAGGTTTGGATGAGCAGTTCTTC | TRBJ2-1 | few | TRBD2 | TRBV13
CAIAPGEHEQYF | TGTGCCATCGCTCCAGGGGAGCACGAGCAGTACTTC | TRBJ2-7 | - | - | TRBV6-5
CASSRQNYGYTF | TGTGCCAGCAGTAGACAGAACTATGGCTACACCTTC | TRBJ1-2 | - | - | TRBV28
CASSRTGDYTGELFF | TGTGCCAGCTCCAGGACAGGGGACTACACCGGGGAGCTGTTTTTT | TRBJ2-2 | - | TRBD1 | TRBV18
CASRPGRSTDTQYF | TGTGCCAGCAGACCGGGACGTAGCACAGATACGCAGTATTTT | TRBJ2-3 | - | - | TRBV7-8
CASSSLGWESPHEQYF | TGTGCCAGCAGCTCATTGGGGTGGGAGTCGCCCCACGAGCAGTACTTC | TRBJ2-7 | - | - | TRBV11-1
CASRSGGLYGEQYF | TGTGCCAGCAGGTCAGGGGGGCTCTACGGCGAGCAGTACTTC | TRBJ2-7 | - | - | TRBV28
CASSPLGRGQGGNTEAFF | TGTGCCAGCAGCCCATTAGGGCGGGGACAGGGTGGAAACACTGAAGCTTTCTTT | TRBJ1-1 | few | TRBD1 | TRBV7-9
CAISGPGTYLMDMNTEAFF | TGTGCCATCAGTGGACCCGGGACCTACCTGATGGATATGAACACTGAAGCTTTCTTT | TRBJ1-1 | - | - | TRBV10-3
CASSLGPTPQNYNEQFF | TGCGCCAGCAGCTTGGGGCCCACCCCGCAAAATTACAATGAGCAGTTCTTC | TRBJ2-1 | few | - | TRBV5-1
CASSTGTGGGGGELFF | TGTGCCAGCAGTACTGGGACAGGGGGCGGGGGCGGGGAGCTGTTTTTT | TRBJ2-2 | - | TRBD1 | TRBV27
CASSFSGRGRLEQYF | TGTGCCAGCAGTTTCAGTGGGAGGGGTCGGCTCGAGCAGTACTTC | TRBJ2-7 | once | TRBD2 | TRBV28
CASSPTGQSFSGANVLTF | TGTGCCAGCAGCCCCACGGGACAGTCCTTCTCTGGGGCCAACGTCCTGACTTTC | TRBJ2-6 | - | TRBD1 | TRBV5-6
CAIARAGGAGELFF | TGTGCCATCGCAAGAGCCGGGGGTGCCGGGGAGCTGTTTTTT | TRBJ2-2 | - | - | TRBV6-6
CASTRQGGDEKLFF | TGTGCCAGCACTCGACAGGGAGGAGATGAAAAACTGTTTTTT | TRBJ1-4 | - | TRBD1 | TRBV6-1
CASTRDSGRSTDTQYF | TGTGCCAGCACCCGGGACAGTGGGCGGTCCACAGATACGCAGTATTTT | TRBJ2-3 | - | TRBD1 | TRBV2
CASSFPIVGGQPQHF | TGTGCCAGCAGTTTCCCTATAGTTGGGGGTCAGCCCCAGCATTTT | TRBJ1-5 | - | - | TRBV6-5
CAWSTGLAGAYEQYF | TGTGCCTGGAGTACTGGACTAGCGGGAGCTTACGAGCAGTACTTC | TRBJ2-7 | - | TRBD2 | TRBV30
CASSLTGSAYNEQFF | TGTGCCAGCAGTTTAACGGGATCCGCCTACAATGAGCAGTTCTTC | TRBJ2-1 | once | - | TRBV28
CASSLGIPRTDTQYF | TGTGCCAGCAGCTTAGGGATTCCCCGCACAGATACGCAGTATTTT | TRBJ2-3 | - | - | TRBV7-6
CASRYRPGAKNIQYF | TGCGCCAGCAGATACAGACCTGGAGCCAAAAACATTCAGTACTTC | TRBJ2-4 | - | - | TRBV4-1
CAISELGLAGNTGELFF | TGTGCCATCAGTGAGTTGGGACTAGCGGGGAACACCGGGGAGCTGTTTTTT | TRBJ2-2 | few | TRBD2 | TRBV10-3
CASNTGTVAEKLFF | TGTGCCAGCAATACTGGGACAGTTGCCGAAAAACTGTTTTTT | TRBJ1-4 | - | TRBD1 | TRBV7-9
CASSEGQGVKNIQYF | TGTGCCAGCAGTGAGGGACAGGGGGTCAAAAACATTCAGTACTTC | TRBJ2-4 | once | TRBD1 | TRBV28
CASSLDAGGLGGYTF | TGTGCCAGCAGCTTGGACGCAGGGGGACTAGGTGGCTACACCTTC | TRBJ1-2 | - | TRBD1 | TRBV5-6
CASSLGTGAVETQYF | TGTGCCAGCAGTTTAGGGACAGGGGCCGTAGAGACCCAGTACTTC | TRBJ2-5 | - | TRBD1 | TRBV27
CASSENLAGQYF | TGTGCCAGCAGTGAAAACCTAGCGGGTCAGTACTTC | TRBJ2-7 | once | TRBD2 | TRBV6-1
CASSPPTRTDTQYF | TGTGCCAGCTCACCCCCTACACGCACAGATACGCAGTATTTT | TRBJ2-3 | - | - | TRBV18
CATRQGGGTEAFF | TGCGCCACACGACAGGGAGGAGGCACTGAAGCTTTCTTT | TRBJ1-1 | - | TRBD1 | TRBV10-1
CASHRGTGANVLTF | TGTGCCTCTCACAGGGGGACTGGGGCCAACGTCCTGACTTTC | TRBJ2-6 | few | TRBD1 | TRBV30
CASSSTGGTEQFF | TGTGCCAGCAGCTCGACGGGCGGGACTGAGCAGTTCTTC | TRBJ2-1 | - | - | TRBV5-6
CASSSRRGAGELFF | TGTGCCAGCAGTTCCCGCAGGGGCGCCGGGGAGCTGTTTTTT | TRBJ2-2 | once | - | TRBV27
CASSSRRGRNYEKLFF | TGTGCCAGCAGCTCTAGGAGGGGACGGAACTATGAAAAACTGTTTTTT | TRBJ1-4 | - | - | TRBV11-2
CASSPRGRGLGMNTEAFF | TGTGCCAGCAGCCCCCGGGGGAGGGGGCTAGGGATGAACACTGAAGCTTTCTTT | TRBJ1-1 | - | TRBD1 | TRBV28
CAGGALSYEQYF | TGCGCTGGGGGGGCTTTGTCCTACGAGCAGTACTTC | TRBJ2-7 | - | - | TRBV13
CASSLGRGQETQYF | TGTGCCAGCAGTTTAGGCAGGGGCCAAGAGACCCAGTACTTC | TRBJ2-5 | - | - | TRBV28
CASSVVAQRGEQYF | TGTGCCAGCAGCGTAGTTGCCCAACGGGGCGAGCAGTACTTC | TRBJ2-7 | - | - | TRBV9
CASSARGADTEAFF | TGTGCCAGCAGCGCCAGGGGCGCCGACACTGAAGCTTTCTTT | TRBJ1-1 | - | - | TRBV2
CASSWRTPREAFF | TGTGCCAGCAGCTGGCGGACTCCCAGGGAAGCTTTCTTT | TRBJ1-1 | - | - | TRBV7-2
CASSPPNPGELFF | TGTGCCAGCTCACCACCGAACCCCGGGGAGCTGTTTTTT | TRBJ2-2 | - | - | TRBV18
CASSLIGVAETQYF | TGTGCCAGCAGCTTAATAGGGGTGGCAGAGACCCAGTACTTC | TRBJ2-5 | - | - | TRBV11-2
CASSKDSLSNQPQHF | TGTGCCAGCAGCAAAGACAGCCTAAGCAATCAGCCCCAGCATTTT | TRBJ1-5 | - | - | TRBV7-9
CATGTSSYNEQFF | TGTGCCACCGGGACTAGCTCCTACAATGAGCAGTTCTTC | TRBJ2-1 | - | TRBD2 | TRBV15
CASSLGTGSTDTQYF | TGTGCCAGCAGTCTCGGGACGGGAAGCACAGATACGCAGTATTTT | TRBJ2-3 | many | - | TRBV6-5
CATGRDRGLETQYF | TGTGCCACCGGACGGGACAGGGGGCTAGAGACCCAGTACTTC | TRBJ2-5 | - | TRBD1 | TRBV15
CASSPGHPTDTQYF | TGTGCCAGTAGTCCGGGACATCCCACAGATACGCAGTATTTT | TRBJ2-3 | - | - | TRBV19
CASSIQSSGANVLTF | TGTGCCAGTAGTATCCAGAGCTCTGGGGCCAACGTCCTGACTTTC | TRBJ2-6 | - | - | TRBV19
CASSRPGAGANVLTF | TGTGCCAGCAGCCGCCCAGGGGCTGGGGCCAACGTCCTGACTTTC | TRBJ2-6 | - | - | TRBV7-3
CASSTAGTGGTFYGYTF | TGCGCCAGCAGCACTGCTGGGACAGGGGGCACCTTCTATGGCTACACCTTC | TRBJ1-2 | - | TRBD1 | TRBV5-1
CASSFYSGPNTGELFF | TGTGCCAGCAGCTTTTATAGCGGGCCTAACACCGGGGAGCTGTTTTTT | TRBJ2-2 | - | TRBD2 | TRBV5-4
CASSTYDNEQFF | TGTGCCAGCAGTACGTATGACAATGAGCAGTTCTTC | TRBJ2-1 | - | - | TRBV6-5